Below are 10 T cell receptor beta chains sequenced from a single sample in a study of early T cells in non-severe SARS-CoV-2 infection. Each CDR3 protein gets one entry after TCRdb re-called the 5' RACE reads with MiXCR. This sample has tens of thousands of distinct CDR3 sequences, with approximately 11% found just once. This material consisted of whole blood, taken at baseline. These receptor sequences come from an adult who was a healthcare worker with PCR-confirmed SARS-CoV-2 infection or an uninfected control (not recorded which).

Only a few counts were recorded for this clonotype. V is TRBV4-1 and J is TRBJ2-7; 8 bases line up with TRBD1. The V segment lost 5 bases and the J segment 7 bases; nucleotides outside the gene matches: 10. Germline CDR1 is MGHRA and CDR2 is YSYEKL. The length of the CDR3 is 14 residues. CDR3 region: CASSSPTGAREQYF. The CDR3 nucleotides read TGCGCCAGCAGCTCGCCGACAGGGGCAAGGGAGCAGTACTTC.

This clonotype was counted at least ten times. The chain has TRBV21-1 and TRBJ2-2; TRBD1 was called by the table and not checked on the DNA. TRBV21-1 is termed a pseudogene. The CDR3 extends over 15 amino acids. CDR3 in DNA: TGTGCCAGCAGCGCCAGGGATAACGAGGACCGGGGAGCTGTTTTT. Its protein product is CASSARDNEDRGAVF.

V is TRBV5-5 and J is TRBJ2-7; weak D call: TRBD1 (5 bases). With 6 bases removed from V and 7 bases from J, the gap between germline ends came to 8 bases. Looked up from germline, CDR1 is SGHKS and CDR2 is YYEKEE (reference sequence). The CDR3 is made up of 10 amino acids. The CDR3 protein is CASIHREQYF. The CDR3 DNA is TGTGCCAGCATCCACAGGGAGCAGTACTTC. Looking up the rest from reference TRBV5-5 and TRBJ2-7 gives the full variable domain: DAGVTQSPTHLIKTRGQQVTLRCSPISGHKSVSWYQQVLGQGPQFIFQYYEKEERGRGNFPDRFSARQFPNYSSELNVNALLLGDSALYLCASIHREQYFGPGTRLTVT.

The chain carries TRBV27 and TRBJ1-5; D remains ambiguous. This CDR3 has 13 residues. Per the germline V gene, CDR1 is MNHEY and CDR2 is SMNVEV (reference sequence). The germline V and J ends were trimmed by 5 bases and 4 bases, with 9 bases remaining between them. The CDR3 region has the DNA TGTGCCAGCAGTGCGCGGACGAATCAGCCCCAGCATTTT. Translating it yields CASSARTNQPQHF.

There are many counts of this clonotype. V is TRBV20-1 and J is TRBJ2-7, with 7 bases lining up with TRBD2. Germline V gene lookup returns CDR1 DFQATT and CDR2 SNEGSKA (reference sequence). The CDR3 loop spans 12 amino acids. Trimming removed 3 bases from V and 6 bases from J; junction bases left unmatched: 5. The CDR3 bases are TGCAGTGCTAGGTTGCGGGGGAGCGAGCAGTACTTC. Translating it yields CSARLRGSEQYF.

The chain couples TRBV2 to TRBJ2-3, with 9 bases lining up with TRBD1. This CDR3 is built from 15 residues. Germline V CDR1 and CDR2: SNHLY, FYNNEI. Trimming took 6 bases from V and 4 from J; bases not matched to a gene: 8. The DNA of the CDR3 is TGTGCCAGCAGCCCGGGACAGGGAGGCCCAGATACGCAGTATTTT. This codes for CASSPGQGGPDTQYF.

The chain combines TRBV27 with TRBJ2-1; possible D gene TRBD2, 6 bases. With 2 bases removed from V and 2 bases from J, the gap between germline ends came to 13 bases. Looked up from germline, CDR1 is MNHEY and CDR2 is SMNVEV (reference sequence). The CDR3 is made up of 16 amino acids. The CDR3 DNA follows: TGTGCCAGCAGTTTACGGAGGGACTGGCCCTACAATGAGCAGTTCTTC. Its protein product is CASSLRRDWPYNEQFF.

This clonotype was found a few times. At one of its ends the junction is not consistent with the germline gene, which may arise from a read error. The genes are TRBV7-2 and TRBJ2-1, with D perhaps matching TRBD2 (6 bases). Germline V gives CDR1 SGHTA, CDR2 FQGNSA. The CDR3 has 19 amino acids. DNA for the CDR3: TGTGGCAGCAGCTCTTTCGGGGGACGCAGCTCGAAATCCTACAATGAGCAGTTCTTC. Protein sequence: CGSSSFGGRSSKSYNEQFF.

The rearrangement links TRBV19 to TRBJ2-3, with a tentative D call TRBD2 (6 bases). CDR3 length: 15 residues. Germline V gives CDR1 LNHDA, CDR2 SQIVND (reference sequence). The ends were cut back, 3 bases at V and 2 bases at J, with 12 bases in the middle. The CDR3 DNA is TGTGCCAGTAGTATGGGAGGCGGGAACACAGATACGCAGTATTTT. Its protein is CASSMGGGNTDTQYF. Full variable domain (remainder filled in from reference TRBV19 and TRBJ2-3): DGGITQSPKYLFRKEGQNVTLSCEQNLNHDAMYWYRQDPGQGLRLIYYSQIVNDFQKGDIAEGYSVSREKKESFPLTVTSAQKNPTAFYLCASSMGGGNTDTQYFGPGTRLTVL.

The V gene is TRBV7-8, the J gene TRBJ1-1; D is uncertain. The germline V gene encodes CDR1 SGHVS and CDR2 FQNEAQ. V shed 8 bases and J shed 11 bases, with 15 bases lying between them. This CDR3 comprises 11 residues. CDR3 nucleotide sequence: TGTGCCAGCGCAGACCTTCTGACGGCTTTCTTT. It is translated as CASADLLTAFF.